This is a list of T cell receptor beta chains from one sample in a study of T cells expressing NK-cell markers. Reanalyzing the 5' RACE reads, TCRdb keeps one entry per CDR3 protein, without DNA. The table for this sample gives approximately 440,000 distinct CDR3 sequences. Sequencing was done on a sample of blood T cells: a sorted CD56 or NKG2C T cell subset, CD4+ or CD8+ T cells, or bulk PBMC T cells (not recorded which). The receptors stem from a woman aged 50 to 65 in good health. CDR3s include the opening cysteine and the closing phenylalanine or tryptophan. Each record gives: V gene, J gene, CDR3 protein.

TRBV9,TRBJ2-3,CASSEGLAETDTQYF
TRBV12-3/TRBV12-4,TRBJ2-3,CASTGLQGQYF
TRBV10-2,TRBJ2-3,CASSDGGFGTDTQYF
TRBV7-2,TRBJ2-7,CASSLIRDQYEQYF
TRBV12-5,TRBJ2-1,CASGLAGKTSGRYNEQFF
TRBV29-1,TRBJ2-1,CSVNGREVNNEQFF
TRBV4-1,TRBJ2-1,CASSPSTQGYFYNEQFF
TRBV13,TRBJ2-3,CASSSLGLAADTQYF
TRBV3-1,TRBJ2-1,CASSQDKASGVYNEQFF
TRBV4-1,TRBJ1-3,CASSPHGQGSGNTIYF
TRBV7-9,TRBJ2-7,CASSLEGTAYHEQYF
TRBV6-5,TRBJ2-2,CASRGQGERGELFF
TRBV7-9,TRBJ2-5,CASSDRDVRGYF
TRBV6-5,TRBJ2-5,CASSYSPPGTQYF
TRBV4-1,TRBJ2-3,CASSQDVRGWLAGDVDTQYF
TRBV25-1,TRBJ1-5,CASSAGGSNQPQHF